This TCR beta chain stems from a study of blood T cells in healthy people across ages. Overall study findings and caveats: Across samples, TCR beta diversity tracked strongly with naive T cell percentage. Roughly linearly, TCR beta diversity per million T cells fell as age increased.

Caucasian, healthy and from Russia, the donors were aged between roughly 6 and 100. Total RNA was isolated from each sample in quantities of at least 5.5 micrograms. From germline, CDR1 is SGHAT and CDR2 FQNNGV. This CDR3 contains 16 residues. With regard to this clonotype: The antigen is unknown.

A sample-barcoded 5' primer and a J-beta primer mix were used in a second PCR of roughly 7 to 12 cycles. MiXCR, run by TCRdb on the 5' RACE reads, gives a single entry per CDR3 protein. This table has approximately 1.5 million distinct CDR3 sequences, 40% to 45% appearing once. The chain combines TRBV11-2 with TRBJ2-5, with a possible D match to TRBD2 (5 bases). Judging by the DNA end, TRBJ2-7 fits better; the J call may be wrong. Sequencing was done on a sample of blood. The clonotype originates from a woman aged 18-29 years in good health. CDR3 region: CASSFRRSQTTYEQYF. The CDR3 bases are TGTGCCAGCAGCTTTCGCCGGTCACAGACTACTTACGAGCAGTACTTC.